The 14 T cell receptor beta chains presented below share a single source sample, sequenced in a study of OX40 agonist ivuxolimab in advanced cancers. Assay used: immunoSEQ multiplex PCR; TCRdb lists only in-frame clones, some missing. The sample records about 48,000 clones, approximately 90% being singletons. This specimen was CD4+ or CD8+ T cells sorted from blood, taken in a trial of the OX40 agonist ivuxolimab. The receptors originated from an adult with an advanced solid tumor such as melanoma, head and neck, liver or kidney cancer.

This rearrangement joins TRBV4-3 to TRBJ1-2, with D hard to call. The CDR3 consists of 15 residues. The V end was cut by 6 bases, the J end by 8 bases, with 22 bases between. Germline lookup yields CDR1 LGHNA and CDR2 YSLEER. For the CDR3, the DNA is TGCGCCAGCAGGCCGATGGACGGGGTCAGTAGGGGCTACACCTTC. Protein sequence: CASRPMDGVSRGYTF.

The V call is TRBV28, the J call TRBJ2-7, with D unresolved. The CDR3 has 14 amino acids. Germline V gene lookup returns CDR1 MDHEN and CDR2 SYDVKM. V shed 3 bases and J shed 2 bases, with 11 bases lying between them. CDR3 residues: CASSFYQGPYEQYF. The CDR3 coding sequence is TGTGCCAGCAGTTTTTACCAAGGGCCCTACGAGCAGTACTTC.

The V and J genes are TRBV20-1 and TRBJ2-7; possibly TRBD1 for D (5 bases). V dropped 6 bases and J dropped 3 bases, with 9 bases sitting between them. This CDR3 contains 11 residues. Germline V lookup: CDR1 DFQATT, CDR2 SNEGSKA (reference sequence). As DNA, the CDR3 is TGCAGTGCGAGCAGGGACTACGAGCAGTACTTC. Protein: CSASRDYEQYF.

This sequence joins TRBV2 and TRBJ2-2; 9 nucleotides align to TRBD2. J lost 2 bases, V lost 5 bases, and 3 bases had no gene match. CDR1 and CDR2 (germline): SNHLY, FYNNEI. This CDR3 comprises 15 residues. The CDR3 spells CASSFSGGNTGELFF. CDR3 nucleotide sequence: TGTGCCAGCAGTTTTAGCGGGGGAAACACCGGGGAGCTGTTTTTT. The variable domain in full, with the rest retrieved from reference TRBV2 and TRBJ2-2, is EPEVTQTPSHQVTQMGQEVILRCVPISNHLYFYWYRQILGQKVEFLVSFYNNEISEKSEIFDDQFSVERPDGSNFTLKIRSTKLEDSAMYFCASSFSGGNTGELFFGEGSRLTVL.

The chain combines TRBV7-9 with TRBJ2-2, with a tentative D call TRBD1 (6 bases). Trimming took 2 bases from V and 2 from J, leaving 9 bases between them. CDR3 size: 15 residues. Germline CDR1 SEHNR, CDR2 FQNEAQ (reference sequence). The CDR3 sequence is CASSLKDSNTGELFF. The CDR3 DNA follows: TGTGCCAGCAGCTTAAAGGACAGCAACACCGGGGAGCTGTTTTTT.

This rearrangement joins TRBV19 to TRBJ2-7; TRBD2 matches at 7 bases. The germline gives CDR1 LNHDA, CDR2 SQIVND (reference sequence). The CDR3 runs to 13 residues. After removal of 5 bases from V and 3 bases from J, the junction contained 4 bases not matched to a gene. DNA for the CDR3: TGTGCCAGTAGTGTCGGGACTATCTACGAGCAGTACTTC. Amino acid sequence: CASSVGTIYEQYF.

V gene TRBV11-2 combines with J gene TRBJ2-2; TRBD2 matches at 7 bases. V trimming: 3 bases; J trimming: 0 bases; junction bases outside the gene matches: 10. The germline V gene encodes CDR1 SGHAT and CDR2 FQNNGV. This CDR3 region has 18 residues. DNA for the CDR3: TGTGCCAGCAGCTTTCCCCACCTCGCGGGGGCGAACACCGGGGAGCTGTTTTTT. As protein: CASSFPHLAGANTGELFF. The full variable domain, rest sourced from reference TRBV11-2 and TRBJ2-2, is EAGVAQSPRYKIIEKRQSVAFWCNPISGHATLYWYQQILGQGPKLLIQFQNNGVVDDSQLPKDRFSAERLKGVDSTLKIQPAKLEDSAVYLCASSFPHLAGANTGELFFGEGSRLTVL.

This clone was detected only once. The V call is TRBV27, the J call TRBJ1-5, with a tentative D call TRBD1 (5 bases). The ends were cut back, 2 bases at V and 0 bases at J, with 17 bases in the middle. Germline V gives CDR1 MNHEY, CDR2 SMNVEV (reference sequence). The CDR3 is 18 residues long. The DNA of the CDR3 is TGTGCCAGCAGTTTAACGGGGGAGGGCCTATATAGCAATCAGCCCCAGCATTTT. Its translation is CASSLTGEGLYSNQPQHF.

The gene calls are TRBV6-5 and TRBJ2-2; 9 positions match TRBD1. This CDR3 is built from 14 residues. Germline V gives CDR1 MNHEY, CDR2 SVGAGI. The J segment lost 6 bases and the V segment lost 6 bases, leaving 5 bases of the junction unmatched. CDR3 amino acids: CASSHDRGAGELFF. The CDR3 DNA sequence: TGTGCCAGCAGCCATGACAGGGGGGCCGGGGAGCTGTTTTTT.

The chain employs TRBV6-5 and TRBJ2-5; D is unresolved. The end of the DNA fits TRBJ2-7 better, so the J call may be wrong. The V gene's germline CDR1 is MNHEY and CDR2 SVGAGI. There are 13 residues in the CDR3. The CDR3 sequence is CASSYAPPYEQYF. The CDR3, as DNA: TGTGCCAGCAGTTATGCCCCTCCCTACGAGCAGTACTTC.

The chain carries TRBV14 and TRBJ2-1, with D possibly being TRBD1 or TRBD2 (5 bases each). Between the trimmed V and J ends, which lost 0 bases and 9 bases, there was a span of 18 bases. CDR1 is SGHDN and CDR2 is FVKESK in the germline V gene. This CDR3 region has 16 residues. CDR3 sequence (DNA): TGTGCCAGCAGCCAAGATTCCAGGGACCTACAAGCTGAGCAGTTCTTC. Translation gives CASSQDSRDLQAEQFF.

Note on this clone: Other DNA sequences of this sample code for an identical CDR3. The chain employs TRBV9 and TRBJ2-7, with D unclear. The V gene's germline CDR1 is SGDLS and CDR2 YYNGEE. The V end lost 0 bases, the J end lost 0 bases, and 7 bases lay between the germline ends. CDR3 length: 14 amino acids. The CDR3 coding sequence is TGTGCCAGCAGCGTAGGAGGCCTCTCCTACGAGCAGTACTTC. Translation: CASSVGGLSYEQYF.

The chain carries TRBV4-3 and TRBJ2-3; perhaps TRBD2 as D (5 bases). Germline CDR1 LGHNA, CDR2 YSLEER. V was cut by 0 bases and J by 2 bases, with 9 bases left in between. The CDR3 is 15 amino acids. CDR3 bases: TGCGCCAGCAGCCAAGATCAGACTACCACAGATACGCAGTATTTT. Translating it yields CASSQDQTTTDTQYF.

This clone was observed a handful of times. This chain joins TRBV6-4 and TRBJ2-1, with 10 nucleotides matching TRBD1. Per the germline V gene, CDR1 is MRHNA and CDR2 is SNTAGT. There are 15 residues in the CDR3. V dropped 0 bases and J dropped 8; count of bases not matched to a gene: 4. CDR3 DNA sequence: TGTGCCAGCAGTGACTCGGGACAGGGGATAGATGAGCAGTTCTTC. This codes for CASSDSGQGIDEQFF.